Listed below are T cell receptor beta chains from one sample, sequenced in a study of T cell changes during pregnancy in multiple sclerosis. TCRdb's copy holds only in-frame clones and misses some; the assay was immunoSEQ multiplex PCR. The sample shows 70,000 to 100,000 clones, about 93% of them seen only once. Sequencing was performed on peripheral blood, taken in the first trimester of pregnancy. All receptors derive from a female donor with multiple sclerosis, enrolled in a pregnancy study. Both conserved end residues are part of each CDR3. The D gene is left open where the match is weak. The size entry is marked missing in some rows and otherwise reads once, few, many or a size class.

D	V	J	size	CDR3	DNA
NA	TRBV2	TRBJ1-5	NA	CASSEDSGGSQPQHF	TGTGCCAGCAGTGAGGACTCGGGGGGGAGTCAGCCCCAGCATTTT
NA	TRBV5-8	TRBJ2-5	NA	CASSLTSQETQYF	TGTGCCAGCAGCCTCACTAGCCAAGAGACCCAGTACTTC
NA	TRBV6-4	TRBJ2-5	once	CASSPEGQEGETQYF	TGTGCCAGCAGTCCCGAAGGGCAGGAGGGTGAGACCCAGTACTTC
NA	TRBV5-6	TRBJ2-7	NA	CASSYGRISYEQYF	TGTGCCAGCAGCTACGGCAGGATCTCCTACGAGCAGTACTTC
NA	TRBV10-2	TRBJ1-2	NA	CASSESVVNGYTF	TGCGCCAGCAGTGAGTCGGTAGTAAATGGCTACACCTTC
NA	TRBV2	TRBJ1-4	NA	CASSESGGDANEKLFF	TGTGCCAGCAGTGAATCCGGGGGGGATGCTAATGAAAAACTGTTTTTT
NA	TRBV11-2	TRBJ2-7	NA	CASSLVAGGEQYF	TGTGCCAGCAGCTTAGTGGCAGGTGGCGAGCAGTACTTC
TRBD1	TRBV19	TRBJ1-5	NA	CASSILDAGGGNQPQHF	TGTGCCAGTAGTATCCTGGATGCAGGGGGCGGGAATCAGCCCCAGCATTTT
NA	TRBV7-9	TRBJ2-5	once	CASSGGKEGETQYF	TGTGCCAGCAGCGGAGGGAAGGAGGGAGAGACCCAGTACTTC
NA	TRBV7-8	TRBJ1-1	NA	CASSPGDTEAFF	TGTGCCAGCAGCCCCGGGGACACTGAAGCTTTCTTT
TRBD1	TRBV30	TRBJ1-5	NA	CAWSVRRGQGYSQPQHF	TGTGCCTGGAGTGTACGTAGGGGACAGGGGTATAGTCAGCCCCAGCATTTT
TRBD1	TRBV5-1	TRBJ2-6	once	CASSLGQGAEGANVLTF	TGCGCCAGCAGCCTCGGACAGGGGGCGGAGGGGGCCAACGTCCTGACTTTC
TRBD1	TRBV4-2	TRBJ1-2	NA	CASSQQGQGARGYTF	TGTGCCAGCAGCCAACAGGGACAGGGGGCGCGAGGCTACACCTTC
NA	TRBV27	TRBJ2-5	NA	CASSFQGQEAQYF	TGTGCCAGCAGTTTCCAGGGACAAGAGGCCCAGTACTTC
NA	TRBV4-2	TRBJ1-4	NA	CASSQVGRPATHEKLFF	TGTGCCAGCAGCCAAGTGGGCCGGCCCGCTACTCACGAAAAACTGTTTTTT
NA	TRBV27	TRBJ2-7	once	CASSTGLWIIYEQYF	TGTGCCAGCAGTACGGGACTGTGGATTATCTACGAGCAGTACTTC
TRBD1	TRBV10-1	TRBJ2-3	NA	CASSDVRTGTDTQYF	TGCGCCAGCAGTGATGTCCGGACAGGGACAGATACGCAGTATTTT
NA	TRBV6-6	TRBJ2-2	NA	CASSSLLFRELFF	TGTGCCAGCAGCTCCCTCCTCTTCCGGGAGCTGTTTTTT
NA	TRBV9	TRBJ2-1	NA	CASGDFYNEQFF	TGTGCCAGCGGGGACTTCTACAATGAGCAGTTCTTC
TRBD1	TRBV19	TRBJ1-2	NA	CASSSRTGSLTNYGYTF	TGTGCCAGTAGTTCCCGGACAGGGTCCTTAACTAACTATGGCTACACCTTC
TRBD2	TRBV27	TRBJ2-1	NA	CASSLGLAGGGEQFF	TGTGCCAGCAGTTTGGGACTAGCGGGGGGGGGCGAGCAGTTCTTC
NA	TRBV7-7	TRBJ2-5	NA	CASSLFETAETQYF	TGTGCTAGCAGCTTGTTCGAGACAGCAGAGACCCAGTACTTC